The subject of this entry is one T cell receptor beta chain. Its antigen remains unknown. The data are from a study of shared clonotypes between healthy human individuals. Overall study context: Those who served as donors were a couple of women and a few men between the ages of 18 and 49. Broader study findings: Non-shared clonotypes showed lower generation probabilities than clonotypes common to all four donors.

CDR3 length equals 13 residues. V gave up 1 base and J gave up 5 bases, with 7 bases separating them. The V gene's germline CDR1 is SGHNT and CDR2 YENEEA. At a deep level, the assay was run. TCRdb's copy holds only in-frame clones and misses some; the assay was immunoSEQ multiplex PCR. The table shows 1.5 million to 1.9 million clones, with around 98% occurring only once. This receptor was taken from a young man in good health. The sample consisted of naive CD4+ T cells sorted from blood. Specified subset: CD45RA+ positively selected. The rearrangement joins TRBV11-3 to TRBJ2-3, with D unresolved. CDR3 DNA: TGTGCCAGCAGCTTAGCTCTCGGAGATACGCAGTATTTT. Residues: CASSLALGDTQYF.